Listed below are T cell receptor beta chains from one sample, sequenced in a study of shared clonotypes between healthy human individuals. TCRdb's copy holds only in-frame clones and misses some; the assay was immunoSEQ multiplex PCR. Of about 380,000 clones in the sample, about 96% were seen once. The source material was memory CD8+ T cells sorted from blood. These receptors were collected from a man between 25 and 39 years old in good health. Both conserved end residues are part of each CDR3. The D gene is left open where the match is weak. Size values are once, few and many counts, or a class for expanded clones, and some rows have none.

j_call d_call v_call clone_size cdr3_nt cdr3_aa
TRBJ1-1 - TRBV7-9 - TGTGCCAGCAGCTTGAAGGACTGGGCGGACATGAACACTGAAGCTTTCTTT CASSLKDWADMNTEAFF
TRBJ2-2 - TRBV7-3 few TGTGCCAGCAGCTTTAACACCGGGGAGCTGTTTTTT CASSFNTGELFF
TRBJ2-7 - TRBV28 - TGTGCCAGCAGTTTTTCGGACAACCCCTACGAGCAGTACTTC CASSFSDNPYEQYF
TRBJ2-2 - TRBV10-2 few TGCGCCAGCAGTGAGCTACCCGGGGAGCTGTTTTTT CASSELPGELFF
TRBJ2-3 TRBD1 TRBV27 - TGTGCCAGCAGTTTAGGGCAGGGGGCAGATACGCAGTATTTT CASSLGQGADTQYF
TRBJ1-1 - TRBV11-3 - TGTGCCAGCAGCCTCCAAATGAACACTGAAGCTTTCTTT CASSLQMNTEAFF
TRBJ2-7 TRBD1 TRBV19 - TGTGCCAGTAGTAGGGACAGGGACAACGAGCAGTACTTC CASSRDRDNEQYF
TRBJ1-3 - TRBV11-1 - TGTGCCAGCAGCTTACGCGGACCTGGAAACACCATATATTTT CASSLRGPGNTIYF
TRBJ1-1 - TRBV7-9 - TGTGCCAGCAGCCTCTATGGGGGGACTGAAGCTTTCTTT CASSLYGGTEAFF
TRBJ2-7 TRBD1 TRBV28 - TGTGCCAGCAGTTGGACAGGCGAGCAGTACTTC CASSWTGEQYF
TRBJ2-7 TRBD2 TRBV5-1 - TGCGCCTCGAGACGACTAGCGGGTACAAACCCCGTCTACGAGCAGTACTTC CASRRLAGTNPVYEQYF
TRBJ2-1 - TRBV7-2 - TGTGCCAGCAGCCCCCAGCCGAGCTCCTACAATGAGCAGTTCTTC CASSPQPSSYNEQFF
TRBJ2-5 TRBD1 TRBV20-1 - TGCAGTGCTAGGACAGGGGGGACCCAGTACTTC CSARTGGTQYF
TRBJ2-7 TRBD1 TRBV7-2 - TGTGCCAGCAGCTTAGTTCCGGGACAGGGGTCCTACGAGCAGTACTTC CASSLVPGQGSYEQYF
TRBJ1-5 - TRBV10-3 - TGTGCCATCAGTGCGACAGAATACAATCAGCCCCAGCATTTT CAISATEYNQPQHF
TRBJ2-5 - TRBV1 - TGCACCAGCAGCCATACGCCGGACAGGGAACAGACCCAGTACTTC CTSSHTPDREQTQYF
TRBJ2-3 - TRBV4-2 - TGTGCCAGCAGAACCATGGCGGGCACAGATACGCAGTATTTT CASRTMAGTDTQYF
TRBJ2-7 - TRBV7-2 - TGTGCCAGCAGCTTAGTGGGATTGACGGGAGAAAATTACGAGCAGTACTTC CASSLVGLTGENYEQYF
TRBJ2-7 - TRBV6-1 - TGTGCCAGCAGTGAAGCGACCCGGAAGTACTACGAGCAGTACTTC CASSEATRKYYEQYF
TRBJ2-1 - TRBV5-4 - TGTGCCAGCAGCGTGGACAGCTACAATGAGCAGTTCTTC CASSVDSYNEQFF
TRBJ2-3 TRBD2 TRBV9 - TGTGCCAGCAGCGTAGGAGCGGGAGGGCCCACAGATACGCAGTATTTT CASSVGAGGPTDTQYF
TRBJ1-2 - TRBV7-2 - TGTGCCAGCAGCCGACATACCCCGACAGACGGCTACACCTTC CASSRHTPTDGYTF
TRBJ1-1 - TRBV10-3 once TGTGCCATCACGTGGGGGCTGAACACTGAAGCTTTCTTT CAITWGLNTEAFF
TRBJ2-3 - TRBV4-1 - TGCGCCAGCAGCCAGGGCAGCACAGATACGCAGTATTTT CASSQGSTDTQYF
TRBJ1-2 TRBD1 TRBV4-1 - TGCGCCAGCAGCCAAGGGAGGATAGGGGGCTCGGCTAACTATGGCTACACCTTC CASSQGRIGGSANYGYTF
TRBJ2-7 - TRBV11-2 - TGTGCCAGCAGCTTAGGATTCGCCACCTCCCTGGAGCAGTACTTC CASSLGFATSLEQYF
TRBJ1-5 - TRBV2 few TGTGCCAGCAGTGGGGCAGGACGGCCCCAGCATTTT CASSGAGRPQHF
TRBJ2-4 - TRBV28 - TGTGCCAGCAGTTTTCGTGGACCTAAAAACATTCAGTACTTC CASSFRGPKNIQYF
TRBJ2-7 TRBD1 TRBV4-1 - TGCGCCAGCAGCCAGGATTTTCCCGGGACAGGGAAGTACTTC CASSQDFPGTGKYF
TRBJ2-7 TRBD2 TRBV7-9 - TGTGCCAGCAGCTTAGTTGGGATTAGCGGGAGCTCCTACGAGCAGTACTTC CASSLVGISGSSYEQYF
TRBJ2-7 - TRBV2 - TGTGCCAGCAGTGTTCAGGGAAACGAGCAGTACTTC CASSVQGNEQYF
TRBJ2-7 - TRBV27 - TGTGCCAGCAGCGCCCTTGAACCCCGAGTGGGTTACGAGCAGTACTTC CASSALEPRVGYEQYF
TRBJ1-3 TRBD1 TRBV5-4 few TGTGCCAGCAGCTTGGCGACAGGGGGAAACACCATATATTTT CASSLATGGNTIYF
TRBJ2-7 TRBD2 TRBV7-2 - TGTGCCAGCAGCTTCACTAGCGGGATCCCCCACTACGAGCAGTACTTC CASSFTSGIPHYEQYF
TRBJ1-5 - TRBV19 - TGTGCCAGTACCGAACCGGGCAGCTATAGCAATCAGCCCCAGCATTTT CASTEPGSYSNQPQHF
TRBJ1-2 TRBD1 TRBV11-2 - TGTGCCAGCAGCAACGGACCCATCACACAGGGGAGCTATGGCTACACCTTC CASSNGPITQGSYGYTF
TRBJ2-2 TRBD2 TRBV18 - TGTGCCAGCTCACCAGGCGGGGGCACCGGGGAGCTGTTTTTT CASSPGGGTGELFF
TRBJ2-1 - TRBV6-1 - TGTGCCAGCACTTCGGTCCCGGGGGATCATGAGCAGTTCTTC CASTSVPGDHEQFF
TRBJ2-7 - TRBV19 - TGTGCCAGTAGTATAGGGCAGGGGAGCTCCTACGAGCAGTACTTC CASSIGQGSSYEQYF
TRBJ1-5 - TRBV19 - TGTGCCAGTACCACTATTGGAACAGGTGTTAGCAATCAGCCCCAGCATTTT CASTTIGTGVSNQPQHF
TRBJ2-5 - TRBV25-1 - TGTGCCAGCAGTGAAGGGGAGGAGACCCAGTACTTC CASSEGEETQYF
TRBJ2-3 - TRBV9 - TGTGCCAGCAGCGTTTACCTCACAGATACGCAGTATTTT CASSVYLTDTQYF
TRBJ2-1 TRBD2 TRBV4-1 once TGCGCCAGCAGCCAAGGTAGCGGGAGGGCCCTAAGCTCCTACAATGAGCAGTTCTTC CASSQGSGRALSSYNEQFF
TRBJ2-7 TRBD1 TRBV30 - TGTGCCTGGAGTGCCGGGACAGGGGACGAGCAGTACTTC CAWSAGTGDEQYF
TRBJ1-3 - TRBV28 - TGTGCCAGCAGTTTATCTACGGGGGGCTTTGGAAACACCATATATTTT CASSLSTGGFGNTIYF
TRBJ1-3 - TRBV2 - TGTGCCAGCATGGAGGACTCTGGAAACACCATATATTTT CASMEDSGNTIYF
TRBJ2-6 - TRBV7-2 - TGTGCCACCTCTCCCTCTGGGGCCAACGTCCTGACTTTC CATSPSGANVLTF